This T cell receptor beta chain was observed in a study of naive and memory T cell subsets (TCRdb year 2017). As for the study more broadly: The study applied an open-source, UMI-based TCR alpha and beta sequencing pipeline to sorted naive and memory peripheral blood T cell subsets. IgG serology results and the functional CMV T cell responses were in complete agreement. RNA was DNase-treated and reverse transcribed with TCR constant-region primers, mostly using SuperScript III.

To prepare the library, UMI-ligation and nested PCR was applied. To cover both TRBC1 and TRBC2, the beta constant-region primer consisted of an equimolar mix of two oligonucleotides. The ligated cDNA went through four rounds of PCR with nested alpha and beta constant-region primers together with the SP2 primer. A single-stranded oligonucleotide containing the SP2 primer and a 12-nucleotide UMI was joined to the 3' end of the cDNA by T4 RNA ligase 1. Incubation of the ligation reaction was carried out at 16 degrees C for roughly 20-25 hours. To avoid over-amplification, PCR2 was usually performed as a SYBR Green qPCR and halted once a predetermined threshold was reached. Every purification after the first one was done using Agencourt AMPure XP magnetic beads. Library amounts were measured by Qubit and library quality was assessed on a TapeStation, where the main peak was expected at around 650 bp. Pooled libraries were sequenced on an Illumina MiSeq using v2 2x251 paired-end kits, and typically roughly 0.85-2.3 million reads were obtained per sample. Libraries were pooled at 4 nM per sample, and 5-7% PhiX was added to improve cluster recognition. The authors' pipeline ran thus. Using tag matching that tolerated one base-pair mismatch, Decombinator assigned V and J genes to FASTQ reads that had been processed by Demultiplexor. UMIs were used by Collapsinator to correct both sequencing errors and frequency errors arising from PCR heterogeneity. TCRs were translated and CDR3s were extracted from the conserved cysteine to the FGXG phenylalanine by CDR3Translator, with non-productive sequences being flagged. Repertoires were subsampled to equal numbers of UMI-defined TCRs before Gini, Shannon entropy and inverse Simpson indices were calculated. Power-law fits to clonotype abundance distributions were performed by maximum likelihood within the linear range. For one naive CD8 sample, the pipeline and MIGEC produced similar UMI counts, unique TCR numbers and clonal distributions. A set of several thousand CMV-associated CDR3 sequences, compiled from VDJdb and a published dataset, was used to search the repertoires. The raw public reads went through TCRdb reprocessing: fastp at Q25, MiXCR clone calling, in-frame beta chains kept. Rows are combined by CDR3 protein, so each entry shows the most common genes and DNA. TCRdb, not the authors, supplied the V and J calls. For this sample the table gives 95,000 to 150,000 distinct CDR3 sequences, of which 35% to 40% were detected only once. The top ten clonotypes cover about 1% of the sample.

Separate amplification of TCR alpha and beta chain libraries was performed from the second PCR step onward. CMV status of each donor was established by measuring IFNgamma production from CD4+ T cells after fresh PBMCs were stimulated overnight with CMV viral lysate. CD4 T cells were positively selected with Miltenyi beads, followed by positive selection of CD8 T cells from the CD4-negative fraction. Cells stained for CD3, CD4, CD8, CD45RA, CD27 and a live/dead dye were sorted on a BD Aria II into four subsets by CD45RA and CD27. A few healthy volunteers provided blood, and each donor's sample was split into CD4 and CD8 T cells and then further divided into four differentiation subsets. About 110 ml of peripheral blood was collected from each donor, and PBMC were isolated from the blood using Ficoll-Paque PLUS density-gradient centrifugation. Sorted cells were lysed in RLT buffer, after which RNA was extracted using a Qiagen RNeasy kit and stored at -80 degrees C.

The investigation overall reported the following: A power law was followed by TCR abundance, with an exponent that differed between naive and memory subsets but was consistent across the three individuals. The repertoire findings for the naive and memory subsets could not be validated, as no ground truth was available. RNA-based TCR counts may be influenced by expression changes linked to T cell activation and differentiation. After error correction, over 95% of naive TCR sequences appeared only once, giving much steeper abundance distributions than memory subsets. Gini index rose and Shannon and inverse Simpson diversity fell from naive through CM, EM and EMRA in both CD4 and CD8 cells. Single alpha or beta chain sequences, rather than paired alpha/beta receptors, were used to define clonotypes.

About this clonotype: It has no known antigen specificity. No much larger clonotype is one base removed from it; base qualities were not supplied.

The cysteine opens and the phenylalanine closes a CDR3 of 11 amino acids. Just CDR3 DNA is preserved here, 33 bases in frame from base 1. Based on the germline V gene, the CDR1 and CDR2 sequences are SQVTM and ANQGSEA. V has 7 bases trimmed and J has 7 bases trimmed; junction bases matching no gene number 4. This TCR derives from a human donor in good health. Sequences were obtained from central memory CD4+ T cells from blood. This specimen's cell subset or site label, interpreted: central memory, CD45RA- CD27+. This chain is built from TRBV29-1 and TRBJ1-1; 9 central bases correspond to TRBD1. The CDR3 region has the sequence CSAKDRGEAFF. The nucleotide sequence reads as follows: TGCAGCGCCAAGGACAGGGGTGAAGCTTTCTTT.